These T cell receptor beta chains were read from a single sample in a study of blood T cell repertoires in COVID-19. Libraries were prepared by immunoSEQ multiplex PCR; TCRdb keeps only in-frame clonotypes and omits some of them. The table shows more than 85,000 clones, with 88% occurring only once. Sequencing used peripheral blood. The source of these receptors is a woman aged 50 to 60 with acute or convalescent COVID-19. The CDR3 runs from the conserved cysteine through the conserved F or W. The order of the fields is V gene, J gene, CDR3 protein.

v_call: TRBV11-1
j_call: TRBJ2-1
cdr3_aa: CASSARSHWNEQFF

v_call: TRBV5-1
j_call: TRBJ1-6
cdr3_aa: CASSPRGGSNSPLHF

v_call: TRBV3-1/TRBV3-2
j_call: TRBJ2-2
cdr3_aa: CASSQAVRVTGELFF

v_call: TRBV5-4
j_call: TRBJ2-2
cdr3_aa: CASTAAERANTGELFF

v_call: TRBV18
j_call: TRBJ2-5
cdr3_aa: CASSPRVRDRVWEETQYF

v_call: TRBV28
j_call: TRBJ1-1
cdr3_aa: CASSFGGSGTEAFF

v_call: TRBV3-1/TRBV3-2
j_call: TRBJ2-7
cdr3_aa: CASSANRDRGRGQYF

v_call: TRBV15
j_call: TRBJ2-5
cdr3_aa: CATSREAGVETQYF

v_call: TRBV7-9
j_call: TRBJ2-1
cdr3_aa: CASSFVAGSTGGYNEQFF

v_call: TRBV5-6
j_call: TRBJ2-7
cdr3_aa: CASSLAQGLAEYEQYF

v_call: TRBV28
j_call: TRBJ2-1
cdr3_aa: CASSLLTGGSYNEQFF

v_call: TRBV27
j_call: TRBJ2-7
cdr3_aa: CASSLAGKIDEQYF

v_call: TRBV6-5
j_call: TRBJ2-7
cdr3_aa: CASSSPARTYEQYF

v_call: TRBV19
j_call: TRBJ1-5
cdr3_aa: CASSLGTGGGQPQHF

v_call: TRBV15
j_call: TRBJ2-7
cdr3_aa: CATSSYGRSYEQYF

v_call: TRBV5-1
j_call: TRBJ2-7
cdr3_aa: CASSLGLAASYEQYF

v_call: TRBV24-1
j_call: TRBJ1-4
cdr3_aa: CATSDSGRAEGKLFF

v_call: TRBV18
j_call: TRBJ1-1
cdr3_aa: CASSPGGDTEAFF

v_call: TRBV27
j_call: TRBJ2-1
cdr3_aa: CASSLSSGRRNEQFF

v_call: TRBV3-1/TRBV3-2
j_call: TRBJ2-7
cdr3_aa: CASSPEGLAGGTYEQYF

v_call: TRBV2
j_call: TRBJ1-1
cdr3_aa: CASSKGYRDSEAFF

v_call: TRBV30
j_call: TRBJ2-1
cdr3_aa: CAWGRTAYNEQFF

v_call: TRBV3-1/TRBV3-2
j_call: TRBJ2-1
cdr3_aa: CASSQGLESNEQFF

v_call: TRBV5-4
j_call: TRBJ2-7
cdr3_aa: CASSRDSRTYEQYF

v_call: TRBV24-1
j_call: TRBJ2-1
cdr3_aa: CATSDFNARGNEQFF

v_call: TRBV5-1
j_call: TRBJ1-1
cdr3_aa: CASSSGRPGQGKAFF

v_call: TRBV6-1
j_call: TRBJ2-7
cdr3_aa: CASSEAGGLTEQYF

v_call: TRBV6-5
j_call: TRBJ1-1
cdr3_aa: CASSRGLGATEAFF